The 28 T cell receptor beta chains listed next were all sequenced from one sample in a study of blood T cell repertoires in COVID-19. TCRdb keeps only in-frame clones here, not all; method: immunoSEQ multiplex PCR. The table lists a few hundred thousand clones, roughly 90% of them singletons, with 2.5% to 3.5% in the top ten. The sequenced material came from PBMCs or T cells enriched from blood (not recorded which). Receptors originate from a woman aged 25 to 39 who had recovered from COVID-19.

This clone showed up just once. The chain employs TRBV9 and TRBJ1-5, with 7 bases identical to TRBD1. In germline, CDR1 is SGDLS, CDR2 YYNGEE. After removal of 2 bases from V and 6 bases from J, the junction contained 5 bases not matched to a gene. The length of the CDR3 is 14 residues. CDR3 sequence reads: CASSVTGVGQPQHF. CDR3 coding DNA: TGTGCCAGCAGCGTTACAGGGGTGGGTCAGCCCCAGCATTTT.

The chain has TRBV6-5 and TRBJ1-1; D is uncertain. Germline V gene lookup returns CDR1 MNHEY and CDR2 SVGAGI. The CDR3 totals 15 residues. V shed 10 bases and J shed 4 bases, with 22 bases lying between them. As DNA, the CDR3 is TGTGCCACGACTCCGCCAGGTGGACGGGGCACTGAAGCTTTCTTT. It yields the protein CATTPPGGRGTEAFF.

The chain couples TRBV2 to TRBJ2-7; TRBD2 matches 9 bases. The CDR3 is 14 residues long. Germline V gene lookup returns CDR1 SNHLY and CDR2 FYNNEI. J gave up 4 bases and V 3 bases, and 4 bases lay outside the gene matches. The DNA for the CDR3 is TGTGCCAGCAGTGAGGAGACTAGCGGTTACGAGCAGTACTTC. Translating it yields CASSEETSGYEQYF.

V and J are TRBV7-2 and TRBJ1-2, with D perhaps matching TRBD1 (6 bases). Between the trimmed V and J ends, which lost 2 bases and 6 bases, there was a span of 13 bases. CDR1 SGHTA and CDR2 FQGNSA come from the germline V gene. CDR3 length: 14 residues. As DNA, the CDR3 is TGTGCCAGCAGCTTAAGCGGACAGTCCCATGGCTACACCTTC. The encoded protein is CASSLSGQSHGYTF. Full variable domain (rest looked up from reference TRBV7-2 and TRBJ1-2): GAGVSQSPSNKVTEKGKDVELRCDPISGHTALYWYRQSLGQGLEFLIYFQGNSAPDKSGLPSDRFSAERTGGSVSTLTIQRTQQEDSAVYLCASSLSGQSHGYTFGSGTRLTVV.

The V gene is TRBV7-3, the J gene TRBJ1-2; D is unresolved. This CDR3 has 13 residues. V dropped 1 base and J dropped 8 bases, with 11 bases sitting between them. Germline CDR1 reads SGHTA; CDR2 reads FQGTGA. CDR3 sequence reads: CASSLNGFEGYTF. The DNA of the CDR3 is TGTGCCAGCAGCTTAAACGGGTTTGAGGGCTACACCTTC. Based on the CDR3 plus reference TRBV7-3 and TRBJ1-2, the full variable domain is GAGVSQTPSNKVTEKGKYVELRCDPISGHTALYWYRQSLGQGPEFLIYFQGTGAADDSGLPNDRFFAVRPEGSVSTLKIQRTERGDSAVYLCASSLNGFEGYTFGSGTRLTVV.

The chain links TRBV27 to TRBJ2-1, with D unresolved. Germline CDR1 and CDR2: MNHEY and SMNVEV (reference sequence). Trimming took off 0 bases at V and 6 bases at J, with 6 bases between the two ends. CDR3 length equals 13 residues. CDR3 amino acids: CASSLSSGNEQFF. CDR3 sequence (DNA): TGTGCCAGCAGTTTATCGTCGGGCAATGAGCAGTTCTTC.

Details on this clone: The sample contains more than one DNA sequence encoding this CDR3. This chain uses TRBV5-1 with TRBJ1-1, with D unclear. V shed 1 base and J shed 5 bases, with 6 bases lying between them. The CDR3 extends over 12 amino acids. Germline assignment: CDR1 SGHRS and CDR2 YFSETQ. DNA of the CDR3: TGCGCCAGCAGCTTGTTCGGGACTGAAGCTTTCTTT. Its translation: CASSLFGTEAFF. The entire variable domain, with the rest obtained from reference TRBV5-1 and TRBJ1-1, is as follows: KAGVTQTPRYLIKTRGQQVTLSCSPISGHRSVSWYQQTPGQGLQFLFEYFSETQRNKGNFPGRFSGRQFSNSRSEMNVSTLELGDSALYLCASSLFGTEAFFGQGTRLTVV.

V is TRBV6-5 and J is TRBJ1-2, with 9 bases matching TRBD1. V shed 7 bases and J 2 bases; nucleotides not matched to a gene: 2. This CDR3 contains 13 residues. CDR1 MNHEY and CDR2 SVGAGI come from the germline V gene. CDR3 coding DNA: TGTGCCAGCACCGGGACAGGGAACTATGGCTACACCTTC. Residues: CASTGTGNYGYTF.

Of note for this clone: The sample holds other DNA sequences that translate to the same CDR3. The chain carries TRBV18 and TRBJ1-4; tentative D call: TRBD1 (5 bases). The CDR3 has 13 residues. V gave up 3 bases and J gave up 5 bases, with 7 bases separating them. CDR1 KGHSH and CDR2 LQKENI come from the germline V gene. Here the CDR3 reads CASSPGGNEKLFF. Here the CDR3 DNA reads TGTGCCAGCTCACCGGGGGGAAATGAAAAACTGTTTTTT.

The chain employs TRBV24-1 and TRBJ2-7; a weak D match, TRBD2 (6 bases). The CDR3 is made up of 14 amino acids. CDR1 and CDR2 (germline): KGHDR, SFDVKD. Trimming stripped 4 bases from V and 0 bases from J, with 9 bases between. In nucleotides, the CDR3 is TGTGCCACCAGTGACTCCGGGAGCTCCTACGAGCAGTACTTC. Translation: CATSDSGSSYEQYF.

The chain links TRBV7-8 to TRBJ1-5; TRBD1 aligns across 7 bases. Unmatched junction bases numbered 8, after V lost 6 bases and J lost 6 bases. The germline gives CDR1 SGHVS, CDR2 FQNEAQ. The CDR3 runs to 14 residues. This chain's CDR3 is CASSLTSGGQPQHF. Here the CDR3 DNA reads TGTGCCAGCAGTCTTACCTCAGGGGGTCAGCCCCAGCATTTT.

The chain carries TRBV3-1 (or the pseudogene TRBV3-2) and TRBJ2-1; perhaps TRBD2 as D (6 bases). V was clipped by 6 bases and J by 4 bases, with 10 bases between them. CDR3 length equals 13 residues. Germline V gene data show CDR1 as LGHDT and CDR2 as YNNKEL (reference sequence). The CDR3 DNA reads as TGTGCCAGCAGGGCAGCGGGTTACAATGAGCAGTTCTTC. Its protein is CASRAAGYNEQFF.

The rearrangement uses TRBV19 and TRBJ1-5; D not resolved. Germline CDR1 and CDR2: LNHDA and SQIVND (reference sequence). The CDR3 sequence is 16 residues long. The CDR3 here is CASKFDTIYSNQPQHF. The CDR3, as DNA: TGTGCTTCGAAATTCGACACCATTTATAGCAATCAGCCCCAGCATTTT.

The J gene is TRBJ1-4, the V gene TRBV5-4; D possibly corresponds to TRBD1 (6 bases). V was pared by 3 bases and J by 2 bases, with 20 bases between. Germline V gene sequence: CDR1 SGHNT, CDR2 YYREEE (reference sequence). This CDR3 is 18 amino acids long. The CDR3 loop reads CASSSFTGKSGTNEKLFF. The CDR3 bases are TGTGCCAGCAGCTCATTTACAGGGAAAAGTGGCACTAATGAAAAACTGTTTTTT.

The gene calls are TRBV11-2 and TRBJ1-2, with TRBD1 as a possible D gene (6 bases). Germline V gene lookup returns CDR1 SGHAT and CDR2 FQNNGV. The CDR3 has 15 amino acids. V gave up 5 bases and J gave up 3 bases, with 16 bases separating them. CDR3 protein: CASSQQGRGYYGYTF. CDR3 DNA: TGTGCCAGCAGCCAGCAGGGGAGAGGATACTATGGCTACACCTTC. The variable domain in full, with the rest retrieved from reference TRBV11-2 and TRBJ1-2, is EAGVAQSPRYKIIEKRQSVAFWCNPISGHATLYWYQQILGQGPKLLIQFQNNGVVDDSQLPKDRFSAERLKGVDSTLKIQPAKLEDSAVYLCASSQQGRGYYGYTFGSGTRLTVV.

The chain couples TRBV5-4 to TRBJ2-3; 7 nucleotides line up with TRBD1. V was pared by 7 bases and J by 1 base, with 6 bases of the junction left unmatched. The CDR3 has 14 amino acids. Germline-derived CDR1 and CDR2 are SGHNT and YYREEE (reference sequence). The CDR3: CASAPTGRTDTQYF. The CDR3 DNA sequence: TGTGCCAGCGCCCCGACAGGGCGCACAGATACGCAGTATTTT.

This clone has only a few counts. The V call is TRBV5-6, the J call TRBJ2-7; 10 bases line up with TRBD2. From germline, CDR1 is SGHDT and CDR2 YYEEEE. CDR3 size: 14 residues. The trim removed 3 bases at V and 6 bases at J, leaving 6 bases unmatched. The CDR3 nucleotides read TGTGCCAGCAGCTCTAGCGGGGGTCCGCTCGAGCAGTACTTC. This translates into CASSSSGGPLEQYF.

The CDR3 protein is CASSLPRTQANEKLFF. The DNA of the CDR3 is TGTGCCAGCAGTTTACCCCGGACACAAGCTAATGAAAAACTGTTTTTT. The chain recombines TRBV28 with TRBJ1-4, with D perhaps TRBD1 (5 bases). The CDR3 loop spans 16 amino acids. Trimming pared 2 bases from V and 3 bases from J, leaving 13 bases between. The germline gives CDR1 MDHEN, CDR2 SYDVKM.

This clone was counted a few times. The chain carries TRBV6-2 or TRBV6-3 and TRBJ2-1; TRBD1 might be the D (6 bases). The length of the CDR3 is 14 residues. Germline CDR1 MNHEY, CDR2 SVGEGT. V was cut by 4 bases and J by 7 bases, with 14 bases left in between. The CDR3 spells CASSSGVGGNEQFF. The CDR3 DNA reads TGTGCCAGCAGTTCAGGGGTGGGTGGTAATGAGCAGTTCTTC.

This clone came up a few times. One end of the junction fails to match germline, which may point to a read error. The J gene is TRBJ2-2, the V gene TRBV5-1; 7 bases match TRBD1. The CDR3 is 14 residues long. CDR1 is SGHRS, CDR2 YFSETQ, per germline. CDR3 DNA sequence: TGCGCCAGCAGCTCGGGACAGAACTCCGGGGAGCTGTTTTTT. Protein product: CASSSGQNSGELFF.

This rearrangement joins TRBV30 to TRBJ1-5; 7 bases are shared with TRBD1. There are 13 residues in the CDR3. Germline V gene lookup returns CDR1 GTSNPN and CDR2 SVGIG (reference sequence). V shed 5 bases and J 5 bases; nucleotides not matched to a gene: 6. The CDR3 sequence is CAWGTQGDQPQHF. The CDR3 bases are TGTGCCTGGGGAACTCAGGGGGATCAGCCCCAGCATTTT.

The chain joins TRBV4-2 to TRBJ2-7, with TRBD1 matching 8 bases. Germline values: CDR1 LGHNA, CDR2 YNFKEQ. There are 15 residues in the CDR3. Trimming took 5 bases from V and 5 from J; bases not matched to a gene: 11. The CDR3 protein is CASSSDHRGDHEQYF. The CDR3 region has the DNA TGTGCCAGCAGCTCGGACCACAGGGGGGACCACGAGCAGTACTTC.

V gene TRBV28 combines with J gene TRBJ2-2; possible D gene TRBD2, 6 bases. V was shortened by 7 bases and J by 5 bases, with 20 bases between the two germline ends. The CDR3 is 16 residues long. Germline V gives CDR1 MDHEN, CDR2 SYDVKM. DNA of the CDR3: TGTGCCAGCACGGTGGGGAAACGGGAGAGGACCGGGGAGCTGTTTTTT. Protein: CASTVGKRERTGELFF.

To note about this clone: The junction and the germline gene differ at one end; a read error may be behind it. This sequence joins TRBV7-7 and TRBJ2-1; maybe TRBD1 (5 bases). In germline, CDR1 is SSHAT, CDR2 FNYEAQ (reference sequence). The CDR3 runs 15 residues. The CDR3 DNA reads TGTGCTAGCAGCTTAGGGGCTGGCTCCTACAATGAGCAGTTCTTC. Translating gives CASSLGAGSYNEQFF.

The J gene is TRBJ2-7, the V gene TRBV6-1; D remains unclear. Trimming took off 2 bases at V and 0 bases at J, with 2 bases between the two ends. There are 12 residues in the CDR3. Germline CDR1 and CDR2: MNHNS and SASEGT. CDR3 sequence reads: CASSEYSYEQYF. DNA of the CDR3: TGTGCCAGCAGTGAATACTCCTACGAGCAGTACTTC.

Here the CDR3 reads CASSYEGDYGYTF. CDR3 nucleotide sequence: TGTGCCAGCAGTTATGAGGGAGACTATGGCTACACCTTC. The chain is built from TRBV6-5 and TRBJ1-2, with no clear D. Germline V CDR1 and CDR2: MNHEY, SVGAGI. The CDR3 sequence is 13 residues long. V lost 3 bases and J 3 bases, leaving 8 bases between the germline ends.

Comment on this clone: This sample also contains other DNA sequences that code for the same CDR3. The chain carries TRBV5-1 and TRBJ2-7; 8 nucleotides line up with TRBD2. The CDR3 contains 14 residues. V lost 0 bases, J lost 4 bases, and 3 bases stayed unmatched. The germline V gene has CDR1 SGHRS and CDR2 YFSETQ. In DNA form, the CDR3 reads TGCGCCAGCAGCTTGGGAGCGGGAGTGTACGAGCAGTACTTC. It codes for CASSLGAGVYEQYF.

This clone showed up just a few times. This sequence joins TRBV7-9 and TRBJ1-4; D call uncertain. This CDR3 contains 13 residues. CDR1 SEHNR and CDR2 FQNEAQ come from the germline V gene (reference sequence). Trimming took off 1 base at V and 11 bases at J, with 11 bases between the two ends. DNA of the CDR3: TGTGCCAGCAGCTTAGACATTGAGGGTAAACTGTTTTTT. It yields the protein CASSLDIEGKLFF.